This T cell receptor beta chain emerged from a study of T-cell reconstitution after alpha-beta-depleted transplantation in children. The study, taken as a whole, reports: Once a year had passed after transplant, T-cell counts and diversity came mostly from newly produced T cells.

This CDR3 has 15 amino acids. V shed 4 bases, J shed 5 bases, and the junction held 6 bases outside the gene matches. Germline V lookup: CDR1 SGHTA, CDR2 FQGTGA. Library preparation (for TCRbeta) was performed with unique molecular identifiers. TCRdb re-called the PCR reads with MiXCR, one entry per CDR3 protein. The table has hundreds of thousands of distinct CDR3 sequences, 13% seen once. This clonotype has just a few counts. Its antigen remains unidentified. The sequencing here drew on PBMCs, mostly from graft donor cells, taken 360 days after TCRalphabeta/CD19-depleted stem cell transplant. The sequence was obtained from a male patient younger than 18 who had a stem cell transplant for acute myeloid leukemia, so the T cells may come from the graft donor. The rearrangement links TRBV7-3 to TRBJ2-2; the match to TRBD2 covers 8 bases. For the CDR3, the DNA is TGTGCCAGCAGCTCCTATAGCGGGACTACCGGGGAGCTGTTTTTT. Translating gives CASSSYSGTTGELFF.